This T cell receptor beta chain was found in a study of blood T cell repertoires in COVID-19. Background on the study: Italy, Spain and the United States were the sources of the convalescent and acute COVID-19 samples.

V shed 2 bases, J shed 7 bases, and the junction held 6 bases outside the gene matches. The CDR3 runs 15 residues. Germline CDR1 SGHNT, CDR2 YYREEE (reference sequence). The repertoire was sequenced with immunoSEQ multiplex PCR; TCRdb's copy has only in-frame clones and lacks some. The sample yields fewer than 200,000 clones, about 88% seen once. The TCR comes from a man aged 40-49 years with acute or convalescent COVID-19. The V and J genes are TRBV5-4 and TRBJ1-6, with 7 bases matching TRBD1. The sample consisted of peripheral blood. The CDR3 nucleotides are TGTGCCAGCAGCTTCAAGGGGGCATTGAATTCACCCCTCCACTTT. It specifies CASSFKGALNSPLHF.